Listed below are T cell receptor beta chains from one sample, sequenced in a study of post-analysis software for immune sequencing data. TCRdb passed the PCR reads through MiXCR, listing each CDR3 protein once. The sample consists of roughly 870,000 distinct CDR3 sequences, approximately 57% of them appearing once. Source material: blood. These receptors all stem from a girl aged 5 to 17 with multiple sclerosis. Each CDR3 is given with its conserved first and last residue. D genes are given only for firm matches. Size values are once, few and many counts, or a class for expanded clones, and some rows have none.

TRBD2 | TRBJ2-7 | TRBV3-1 | . | CASSLTSGRNREQYF | TGTGCCAGCAGCTTGACTAGCGGGAGAAACCGCGAGCAGTACTTC
. | TRBJ2-3 | TRBV20-1 | . | CSARKARRDTQYF | TGCAGTGCTAGAAAGGCCCGTCGTGATACGCAGTATTTT
. | TRBJ2-7 | TRBV15 | . | CATSRGQPYEQYF | TGTGCCACCAGCAGAGGACAGCCCTACGAGCAGTACTTC
. | TRBJ2-7 | TRBV20-1 | . | CSAFHPGPRADEQYF | TGCAGTGCTTTTCACCCCGGGCCCCGCGCCGACGAGCAGTACTTC
TRBD1 | TRBJ2-7 | TRBV10-3 | . | CAISAQGAYEQYF | TGTGCCATCAGTGCGCAGGGGGCTTACGAGCAGTACTTC
. | TRBJ1-1 | TRBV5-1 | . | CASSGGGWNTEAFF | TGCGCCAGCAGCGGGGGAGGGTGGAACACTGAAGCTTTCTTT
TRBD2 | TRBJ2-1 | TRBV20-1 | few | CSARLAGGDNNEQFF | TGCAGTGCTAGGTTGGCGGGGGGAGATAACAATGAGCAGTTCTTC
TRBD1 | TRBJ2-1 | TRBV20-1 | once | CSATGTVNYNEQFF | TGCAGTGCTACCGGGACAGTAAACTACAATGAGCAGTTCTTC
. | TRBJ2-7 | TRBV18 | . | CASSPGDALVYEQYF | TGTGCCAGCTCACCGGGCGACGCCTTAGTCTACGAGCAGTACTTC
. | TRBJ1-1 | TRBV12-3/TRBV12-4 | . | CASSLRDSLWAFF | TGTGCCAGCAGTTTAAGAGATTCGTTGTGGGCTTTCTTT
TRBD2 | TRBJ2-7 | TRBV7-3 | few | CASSSFPSAGTPSGQYF | TGTGCCAGCAGCTCTTTCCCTTCAGCGGGGACCCCCTCCGGGCAGTACTTC
. | TRBJ2-1 | TRBV29-1 | . | CSVERVYNEQFF | TGCAGCGTTGAGCGGGTCTACAATGAGCAGTTCTTC
. | TRBJ2-7 | TRBV7-9 | few | CASSSRRGQWDEQYF | TGTGCCAGCAGCTCCCGCCGGGGGCAGTGGGACGAGCAGTACTTC
TRBD1 | TRBJ1-2 | TRBV7-2 | few | CASRYPGQPYGYTF | TGTGCCAGCAGGTATCCGGGACAGCCCTATGGCTACACCTTC
. | TRBJ1-1 | TRBV20-1 | . | CSARAGVGAFF | TGCAGTGCTAGAGCAGGGGTGGGAGCTTTCTTT
. | TRBJ1-1 | TRBV29-1 | few | CSTSSVRAFF | TGCAGCACCTCATCGGTTCGAGCTTTCTTT
TRBD1 | TRBJ2-1 | TRBV9 | . | CASSVGTGTYLNEQFF | TGTGCCAGCAGCGTAGGGACAGGAACCTATCTAAATGAGCAGTTCTTC
. | TRBJ2-1 | TRBV29-1 | . | CSAGATDYNEQFF | TGCAGCGCCGGGGCCACGGACTACAATGAGCAGTTCTTC
. | TRBJ2-7 | TRBV6-2/TRBV6-3 | . | CASSYVVAEPLSYEQYF | TGTGCCAGCAGTTACGTGGTAGCGGAGCCCCTCTCCTACGAGCAGTACTTC
. | TRBJ2-5 | TRBV10-3 | few | CATGRGSRETQYF | TGTGCCACAGGACGGGGGTCACGAGAGACCCAGTACTTC
. | TRBJ2-3 | TRBV15 | . | CATSREFESTDTQYF | TGTGCCACCAGCAGAGAATTCGAAAGCACAGATACGCAGTATTTT
. | TRBJ2-1 | TRBV10-3 | . | CAISDGQFSYNEQFF | TGTGCCATCAGTGACGGACAGTTCTCCTACAATGAGCAGTTCTTC
TRBD2 | TRBJ2-3 | TRBV20-1 | . | CSAGLANTDTQYF | TGCAGTGCTGGACTAGCGAACACAGATACGCAGTATTTT
TRBD2 | TRBJ2-3 | TRBV7-9 | . | CASSLGGLATDTQYF | TGTGCCAGCAGCTTAGGTGGACTAGCTACAGATACGCAGTATTTT
TRBD1 | TRBJ2-5 | TRBV29-1 | . | CSATGTGGRETQYF | TGCAGCGCCACCGGGACAGGGGGCAGGGAGACCCAGTACTTC
. | TRBJ1-2 | TRBV20-1 | few | CSARETDYYGYTF | TGCAGTGCTAGGGAGACGGACTACTATGGCTACACCTTC
. | TRBJ2-5 | TRBV7-9 | . | CASSLETDSLGETQYF | TGTGCCAGCAGCTTGGAGACTGACTCCCTTGGGGAGACCCAGTACTTC
. | TRBJ2-1 | TRBV6-5 | once | CASSYHDPYNEQFF | TGTGCCAGCAGTTATCACGACCCCTACAATGAGCAGTTCTTC
. | TRBJ2-5 | TRBV20-1 | . | CSARDWAHQETQYF | TGCAGTGCTAGAGATTGGGCACACCAAGAGACCCAGTACTTC
. | TRBJ1-5 | TRBV5-1 | . | CASSRVGGQPQHF | TGCGCCAGCAGTCGTGTAGGCGGGCAGCCCCAGCATTTT
. | TRBJ2-3 | TRBV5-1 | once | CASSLRDNTDTQYF | TGCGCCAGCAGCCTCCGGGACAACACAGATACGCAGTATTTT
. | TRBJ1-1 | TRBV12-3/TRBV12-4 | . | CASSLNQATEAFF | TGTGCCAGCAGTTTGAACCAAGCCACTGAAGCTTTCTTT
TRBD1 | TRBJ2-3 | TRBV27 | . | CASSSVVGQGGDTQYF | TGTGCCAGCAGTTCGGTCGTGGGACAGGGGGGAGATACGCAGTATTTT
. | TRBJ2-7 | TRBV28 | few | CASSPPGTGAYEQYF | TGTGCCAGCAGTCCCCCAGGCACTGGGGCGTACGAGCAGTACTTC
. | TRBJ2-7 | TRBV13 | . | CASSLEGTEQYF | TGTGCCAGCAGCTTAGAGGGGACCGAGCAGTACTTC
. | TRBJ1-1 | TRBV5-6 | . | CASSSNWTVMDTEAFF | TGTGCCAGCAGCTCGAATTGGACCGTTATGGACACTGAAGCTTTCTTT
TRBD1 | TRBJ2-3 | TRBV10-3 | once | CAINQDRVTDTQYF | TGTGCCATCAATCAGGACAGGGTGACAGATACGCAGTATTTT
TRBD2 | TRBJ2-7 | TRBV12-3/TRBV12-4 | . | CASSPGTSGIPYEQYF | TGTGCCAGCAGTCCCGGGACTAGCGGAATCCCCTACGAGCAGTACTTC
. | TRBJ1-2 | TRBV9 | . | CASSGQSTGYGYTF | TGTGCCAGCAGCGGACAATCCACGGGGTATGGCTACACCTTC
TRBD1 | TRBJ1-2 | TRBV15 | . | CATSRDRVDGYTF | TGTGCCACCAGCAGGGACAGGGTTGATGGCTACACCTTC
. | TRBJ2-7 | TRBV12-3/TRBV12-4 | . | CASSLRRDEQYF | TGTGCCAGCAGTTTAAGGAGGGACGAGCAGTACTTC
. | TRBJ2-7 | TRBV6-6 | . | CACSSRLGIYEQYF | TGTGCCTGCAGTTCGAGACTGGGTATCTACGAGCAGTACTTC
. | TRBJ1-2 | TRBV29-1 | . | CSVEGQIYGYTF | TGCAGCGTTGAAGGTCAGATCTATGGCTACACCTTC
. | TRBJ1-1 | TRBV2 | . | CASAGFTEAFF | TGTGCCAGCGCAGGGTTCACTGAAGCTTTCTTT
. | TRBJ2-7 | TRBV4-2 | . | CASSQVGRMDEQYF | TGTGCCAGCAGCCAAGTCGGCAGGATGGACGAGCAGTACTTC
TRBD1 | TRBJ2-7 | TRBV5-1 | . | CASSLGGGTGNEQYF | TGCGCCAGCAGCTTGGGTGGCGGGACAGGGAACGAGCAGTACTTC
TRBD2 | TRBJ2-7 | TRBV10-1 | . | CASSDGLANSPYEQYF | TGCGCCAGCAGCGATGGACTAGCCAACTCCCCCTACGAGCAGTACTTC